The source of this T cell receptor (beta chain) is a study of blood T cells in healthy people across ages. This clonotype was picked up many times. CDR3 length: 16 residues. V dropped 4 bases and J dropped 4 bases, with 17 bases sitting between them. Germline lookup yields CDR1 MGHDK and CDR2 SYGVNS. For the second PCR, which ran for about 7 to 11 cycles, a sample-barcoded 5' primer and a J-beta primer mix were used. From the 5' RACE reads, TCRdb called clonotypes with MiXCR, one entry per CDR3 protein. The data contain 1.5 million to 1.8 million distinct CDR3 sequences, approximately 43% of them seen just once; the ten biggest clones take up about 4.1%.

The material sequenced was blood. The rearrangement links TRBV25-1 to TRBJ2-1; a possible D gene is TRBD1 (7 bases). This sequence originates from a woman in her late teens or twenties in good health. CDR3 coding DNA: TGTGCCAGCAGTGTACGGGGGACAGCCCTATACAATGAGCAGTTCTTC. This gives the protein CASSVRGTALYNEQFF.